These 14 T cell receptor beta chains were sequenced from one sample in a study of shared clonotypes between healthy human individuals. Assay used: immunoSEQ multiplex PCR; TCRdb lists only in-frame clones, some missing. The table includes roughly 2.2 million clones, 80% to 95% detected once. Sequenced sample: naive CD4+ T cells from PBMCs. Described subset: CD45RA+ positively selected. The receptors were gathered from a man between 18 and 29 years old in good health. Some clones in this sample may be carry-over from other donors' samples.

This clone was recorded once. CDR3 nucleotide sequence: TGTGCCAGCAGTTCCGGGACCCGAAGGCGGTTTTTT. Encoded protein: CASSSGTRRRFF. The J gene is TRBJ1-4, the V gene TRBV28; possibly TRBD1 for D (5 bases). Trimming took 4 bases from V and 16 from J, leaving 16 bases between them. There are 12 residues in the CDR3. Germline CDR1 and CDR2: MDHEN and SYDVKM.

About this clone itself: This specimen includes other DNA sequences encoding the same CDR3. V usage is TRBV28 and J usage is TRBJ2-3, with TRBD2 as a possible D gene (5 bases). This CDR3 has 13 amino acids. V was clipped by 6 bases and J by 2 bases, with 9 bases between them. Per germline, CDR1 MDHEN and CDR2 SYDVKM. The CDR3 is CASRAGSTDTQYF. The DNA for the CDR3 is TGTGCCAGCAGGGCGGGCTCCACAGATACGCAGTATTTT.

The rearrangement joins TRBV29-1 to TRBJ2-1; TRBD2 might be the D (6 bases). Between the trimmed V and J ends, which lost 4 bases and 0 bases, there was a span of 10 bases. Germline V lookup: CDR1 SQVTM, CDR2 ANQGSEA. The CDR3 has 14 amino acids. In nucleotides, the CDR3 is TGCAGCGTTGGGGGGGTGAGCTCCTACAATGAGCAGTTCTTC. This translates into CSVGGVSSYNEQFF.

V and J are TRBV10-3 and TRBJ2-1; D not resolved. The V and J ends lost 10 bases and 7 bases respectively, with 20 bases between them. This CDR3 is 14 amino acids long. Germline loops: CDR1 ENHRY, CDR2 SYGVKD. CDR3 loop: CATQPLVERNEQFF. CDR3 nucleotide sequence: TGTGCCACCCAACCACTTGTCGAGAGAAATGAGCAGTTCTTC.

The chain carries TRBV6-1 and TRBJ1-1; D is uncertain. There are 13 residues in the CDR3. The V gene's germline CDR1 is MNHNS and CDR2 SASEGT. Trimming stripped 3 bases from V and 6 bases from J, with 11 bases between. CDR3 amino acids: CASSEVRVAEAFF. In nucleotides, the CDR3 is TGTGCCAGCAGTGAGGTTCGGGTCGCTGAAGCTTTCTTT.

The chain employs TRBV29-1 and TRBJ2-1; either TRBD1 or TRBD2 may supply D (5 bases each). The CDR3 runs to 12 residues. The V gene's germline CDR1 is SQVTM and CDR2 ANQGSEA. V gave up 6 bases and J gave up 8 bases, with 14 bases separating them. The CDR3 region has the DNA TGCAGCGTAGACCAGGGACGGGATGAGCAGTTCTTC. Protein product: CSVDQGRDEQFF.

The CDR3 loop is CASSPGQGAQDTQYF. The CDR3 region has the DNA TGCGCCAGCAGCCCGGGACAGGGGGCGCAAGATACGCAGTATTTT. The chain links TRBV5-1 to TRBJ2-3; 12 bases align to TRBD1. Looked up from germline, CDR1 is SGHRS and CDR2 is YFSETQ. CDR3 length: 15 amino acids. Trimming took 4 bases from V and 5 from J; bases not matched to a gene: 5.

The CDR3 spells CASSAMGAGSYEQYF. The CDR3 region has the DNA TGTGCCAGCAGCGCTATGGGGGCGGGGTCCTACGAGCAGTACTTC. The V gene is TRBV9, the J gene TRBJ2-7; D may match TRBD1 or TRBD2 (6 bases each). Germline CDR1 and CDR2: SGDLS and YYNGEE. The CDR3 contains 15 residues. With 3 bases removed from V and 1 base from J, the gap between germline ends came to 14 bases.

The gene calls are TRBV6-1 and TRBJ2-1; D not certain. CDR1 and CDR2 (germline): MNHNS, SASEGT. The V gene lost 6 bases and the J gene lost 7 bases, with 13 bases spanning the gap. This CDR3 is built from 13 residues. The CDR3 protein is CASRGWSGNEQFF. The CDR3 DNA reads as TGTGCCAGCAGGGGTTGGAGTGGGAATGAGCAGTTCTTC.

The chain joins TRBV9 to TRBJ2-1; the D is unclear. CDR1 and CDR2 (germline): SGDLS, YYNGEE. With 0 bases removed from V and 3 bases from J, the gap between germline ends came to 4 bases. The CDR3 is 13 amino acids. The DNA of the CDR3 is TGTGCCAGCAGCGTAGCCTACTACAATGAGCAGTTCTTC. Translation gives CASSVAYYNEQFF.

Of note for this clone: Other nucleotide sequences from this sample produce the same CDR3. The rearrangement links TRBV7-3 to TRBJ2-1; 10 bases match TRBD2. V shed 5 bases, J shed 4 bases, and the junction held 5 bases outside the gene matches. The CDR3 is 15 residues long. Germline V gene data show CDR1 as SGHTA and CDR2 as FQGTGA. The CDR3 here is CASSPGLAEYNEQFF. For the CDR3, the DNA is TGTGCCAGCAGCCCCGGACTAGCGGAATACAATGAGCAGTTCTTC.

The chain links TRBV6-1 to TRBJ1-4; D call uncertain. The CDR3 contains 14 residues. The germline CDR1 and CDR2 sequences are MNHNS and SASEGT. Trimming removed 4 bases at V and 0 bases at J, with 6 bases between. CDR3 nucleotides: TGTGCCAGCAGTGCTGGGACAACTAATGAAAAACTGTTTTTT. Protein product: CASSAGTTNEKLFF.

This clone was observed once. This chain joins TRBV5-1 and TRBJ2-7; 11 nucleotides align to TRBD2. CDR1 SGHRS and CDR2 YFSETQ come from the germline V gene. V shed 0 bases, J shed 7 bases, and the junction held 6 bases outside the gene matches. The CDR3 contains 15 residues. CDR3 loop: CASSLDLAGGGEQYF. CDR3 in DNA: TGCGCCAGCAGCTTGGACCTAGCGGGAGGAGGAGAGCAGTACTTC.

J is TRBJ1-5 and V is TRBV28; TRBD1 might be the D (6 bases). The CDR3 consists of 21 residues. Germline loops: CDR1 MDHEN, CDR2 SYDVKM. The germline V and J ends were trimmed by 5 bases and 7 bases, with 36 bases remaining between them. The CDR3 spells CASSLVWSPRGPLGGGQPQHF. CDR3 DNA sequence: TGTGCCAGCAGTCTGGTCTGGAGCCCCCGGGGGCCTCTCGGGGGGGGCCAGCCCCAGCATTTT.